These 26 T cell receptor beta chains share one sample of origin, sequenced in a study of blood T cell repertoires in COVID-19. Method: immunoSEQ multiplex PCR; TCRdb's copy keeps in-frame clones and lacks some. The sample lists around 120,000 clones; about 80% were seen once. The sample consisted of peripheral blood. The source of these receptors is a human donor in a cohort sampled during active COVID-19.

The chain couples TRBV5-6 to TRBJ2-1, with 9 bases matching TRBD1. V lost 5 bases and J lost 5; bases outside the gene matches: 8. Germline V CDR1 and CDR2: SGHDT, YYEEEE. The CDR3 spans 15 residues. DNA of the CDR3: TGTGCCAGCAGAGATATCGGGACAGGGAACAATGAGCAGTTCTTC. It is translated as CASRDIGTGNNEQFF.

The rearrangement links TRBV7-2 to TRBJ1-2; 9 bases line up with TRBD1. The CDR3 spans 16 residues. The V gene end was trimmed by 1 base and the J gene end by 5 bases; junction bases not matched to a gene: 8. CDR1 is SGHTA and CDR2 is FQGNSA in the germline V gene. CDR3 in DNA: TGTGCCAGCAGCTTAGGTGGGACAGGGCCAGGATATGGCTACACCTTC. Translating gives CASSLGGTGPGYGYTF. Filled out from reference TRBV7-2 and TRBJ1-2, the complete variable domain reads GAGVSQSPSNKVTEKGKDVELRCDPISGHTALYWYRQSLGQGLEFLIYFQGNSAPDKSGLPSDRFSAERTGGSVSTLTIQRTQQEDSAVYLCASSLGGTGPGYGYTFGSGTRLTVV.

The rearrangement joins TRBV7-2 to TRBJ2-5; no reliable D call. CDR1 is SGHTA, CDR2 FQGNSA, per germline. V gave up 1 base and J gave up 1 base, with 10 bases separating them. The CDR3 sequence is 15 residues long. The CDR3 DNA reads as TGTGCCAGCAGCTTAGATAGAGCAAGCCAAGAGACCCAGTACTTC. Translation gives CASSLDRASQETQYF.

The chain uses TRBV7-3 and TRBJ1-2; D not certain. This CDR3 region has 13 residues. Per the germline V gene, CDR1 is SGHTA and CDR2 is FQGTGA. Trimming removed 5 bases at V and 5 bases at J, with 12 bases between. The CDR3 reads CASSPVSIYGYTF. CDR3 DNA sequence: TGTGCCAGCAGCCCCGTCAGTATTTATGGCTACACCTTC.

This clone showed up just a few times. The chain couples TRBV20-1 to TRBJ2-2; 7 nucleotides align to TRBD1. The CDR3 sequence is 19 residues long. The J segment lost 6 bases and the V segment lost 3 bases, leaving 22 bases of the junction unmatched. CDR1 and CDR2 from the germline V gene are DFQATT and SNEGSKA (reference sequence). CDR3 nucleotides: TGCAGTGCTAGTCAGTTCCGCCGCCGGGACAGTCGCAACGCCGGGGAGCTGTTTTTT. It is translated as CSASQFRRRDSRNAGELFF.

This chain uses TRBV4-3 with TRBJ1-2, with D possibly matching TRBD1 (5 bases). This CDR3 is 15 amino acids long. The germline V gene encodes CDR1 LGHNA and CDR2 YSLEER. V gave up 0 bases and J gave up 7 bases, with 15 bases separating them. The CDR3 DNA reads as TGCGCCAGCAGCCAAGATCCCCAGGGAAGTTCTGGCTACACCTTC. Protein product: CASSQDPQGSSGYTF.

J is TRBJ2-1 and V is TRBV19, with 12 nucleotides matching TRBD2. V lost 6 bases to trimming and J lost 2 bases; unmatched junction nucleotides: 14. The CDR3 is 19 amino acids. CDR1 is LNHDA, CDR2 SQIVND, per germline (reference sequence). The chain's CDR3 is CASSPAILAGGFAYNEQFF. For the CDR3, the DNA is TGTGCCAGTAGCCCCGCGATTCTAGCGGGAGGGTTCGCCTACAATGAGCAGTTCTTC.

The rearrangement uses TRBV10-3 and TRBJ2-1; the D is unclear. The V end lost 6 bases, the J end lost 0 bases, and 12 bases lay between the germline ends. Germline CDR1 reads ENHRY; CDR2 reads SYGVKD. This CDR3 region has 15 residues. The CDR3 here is CAISPSVYSYNEQFF. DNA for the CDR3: TGTGCCATCAGCCCCTCCGTATACTCCTACAATGAGCAGTTCTTC.

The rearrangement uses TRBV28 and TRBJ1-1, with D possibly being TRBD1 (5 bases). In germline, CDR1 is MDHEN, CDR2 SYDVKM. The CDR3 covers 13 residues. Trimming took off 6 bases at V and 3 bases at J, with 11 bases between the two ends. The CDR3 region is CASSPRQYTEAFF. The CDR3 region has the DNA TGTGCCAGCAGCCCGAGACAGTACACTGAAGCTTTCTTT. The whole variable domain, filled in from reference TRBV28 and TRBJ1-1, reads DVKVTQSSRYLVKRTGEKVFLECVQDMDHENMFWYRQDPGLGLRLIYFSYDVKMKEKGDIPEGYSVSREKKERFSLILESASTNQTSMYLCASSPRQYTEAFFGQGTRLTVV.

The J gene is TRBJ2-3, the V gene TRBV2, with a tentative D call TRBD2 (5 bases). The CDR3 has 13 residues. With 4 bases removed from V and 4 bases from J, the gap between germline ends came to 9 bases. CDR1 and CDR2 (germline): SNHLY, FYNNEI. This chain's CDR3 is CASSVREADTQYF. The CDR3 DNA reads TGTGCCAGCAGTGTCCGGGAAGCAGATACGCAGTATTTT.

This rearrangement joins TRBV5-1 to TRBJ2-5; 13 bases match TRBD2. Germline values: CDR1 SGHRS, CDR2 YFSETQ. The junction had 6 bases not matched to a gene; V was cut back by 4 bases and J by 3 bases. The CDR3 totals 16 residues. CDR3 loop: CASSGRTSGSEETQYF. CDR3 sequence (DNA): TGCGCCAGCAGCGGAAGGACTAGCGGGAGTGAAGAGACCCAGTACTTC.

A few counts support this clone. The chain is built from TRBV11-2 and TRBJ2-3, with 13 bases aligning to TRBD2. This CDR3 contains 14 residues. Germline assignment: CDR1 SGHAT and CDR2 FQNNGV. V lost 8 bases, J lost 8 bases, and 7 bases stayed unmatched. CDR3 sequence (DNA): TGTGCCAGCCTAGGACTAGCGGGAGTGTTTACGCAGTATTTT. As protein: CASLGLAGVFTQYF.

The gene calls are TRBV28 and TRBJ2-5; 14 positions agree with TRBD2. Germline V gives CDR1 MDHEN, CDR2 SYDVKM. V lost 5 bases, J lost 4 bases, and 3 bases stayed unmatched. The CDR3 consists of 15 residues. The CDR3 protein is CASSGLAGGGETQYF. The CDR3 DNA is TGTGCCAGCAGTGGACTAGCGGGGGGAGGAGAGACCCAGTACTTC.

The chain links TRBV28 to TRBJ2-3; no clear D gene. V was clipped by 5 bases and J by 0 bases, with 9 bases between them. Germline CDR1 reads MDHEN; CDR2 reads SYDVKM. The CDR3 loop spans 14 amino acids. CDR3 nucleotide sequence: TGTGCCAGCAGTAAAAGCATCAGCACAGATACGCAGTATTTT. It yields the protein CASSKSISTDTQYF.

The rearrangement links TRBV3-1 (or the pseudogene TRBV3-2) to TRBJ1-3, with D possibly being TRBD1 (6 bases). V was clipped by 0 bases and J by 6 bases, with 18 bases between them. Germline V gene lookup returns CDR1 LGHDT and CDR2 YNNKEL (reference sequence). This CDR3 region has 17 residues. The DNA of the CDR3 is TGTGCCAGCAGCCAAGATGGTTTTCCGGGACACAAAAACACCATATATTTT. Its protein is CASSQDGFPGHKNTIYF.

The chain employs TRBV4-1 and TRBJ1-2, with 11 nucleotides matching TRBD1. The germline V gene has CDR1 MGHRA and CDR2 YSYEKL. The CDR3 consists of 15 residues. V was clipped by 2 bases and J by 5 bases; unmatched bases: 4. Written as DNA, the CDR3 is TGCGCCAGCAGCCAACCCGGGACAGGGGGTTATGGCTACACCTTC. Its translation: CASSQPGTGGYGYTF.

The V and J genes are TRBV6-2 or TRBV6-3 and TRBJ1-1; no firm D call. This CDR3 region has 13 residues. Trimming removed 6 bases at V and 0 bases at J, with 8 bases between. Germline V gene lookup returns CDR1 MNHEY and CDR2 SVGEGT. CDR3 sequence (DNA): TGTGCCAGCAGCCCAAACATGAACACTGAAGCTTTCTTT. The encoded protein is CASSPNMNTEAFF.

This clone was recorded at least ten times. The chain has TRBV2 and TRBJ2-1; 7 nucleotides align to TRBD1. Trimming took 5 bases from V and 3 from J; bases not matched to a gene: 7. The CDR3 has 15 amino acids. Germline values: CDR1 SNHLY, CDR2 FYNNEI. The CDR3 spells CASSYRGGSYNEQFF. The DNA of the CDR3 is TGTGCCAGCAGTTACAGGGGTGGAAGCTACAATGAGCAGTTCTTC.

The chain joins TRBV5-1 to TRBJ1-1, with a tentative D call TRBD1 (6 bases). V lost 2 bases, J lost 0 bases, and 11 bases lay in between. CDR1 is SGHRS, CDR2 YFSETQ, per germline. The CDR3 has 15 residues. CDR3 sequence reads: CASSFGRGMNTEAFF. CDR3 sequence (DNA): TGCGCCAGCAGCTTTGGCAGGGGCATGAACACTGAAGCTTTCTTT.

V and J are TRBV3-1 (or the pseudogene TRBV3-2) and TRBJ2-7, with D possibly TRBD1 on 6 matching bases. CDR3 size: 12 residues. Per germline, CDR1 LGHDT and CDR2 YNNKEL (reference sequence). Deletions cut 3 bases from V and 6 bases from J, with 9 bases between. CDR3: CASSQGAAEQYF. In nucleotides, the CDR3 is TGTGCCAGCAGCCAGGGGGCTGCCGAGCAGTACTTC.

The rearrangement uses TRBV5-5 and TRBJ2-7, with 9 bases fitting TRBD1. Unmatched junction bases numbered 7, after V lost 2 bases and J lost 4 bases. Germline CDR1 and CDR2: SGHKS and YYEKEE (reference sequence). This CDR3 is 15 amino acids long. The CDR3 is CASSFIDRGGYEQYF. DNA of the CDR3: TGTGCCAGCAGCTTTATCGACAGGGGGGGATACGAGCAGTACTTC.

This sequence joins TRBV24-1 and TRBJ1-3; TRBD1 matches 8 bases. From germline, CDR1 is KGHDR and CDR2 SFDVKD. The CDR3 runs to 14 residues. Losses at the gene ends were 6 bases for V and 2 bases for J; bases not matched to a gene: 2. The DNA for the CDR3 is TGTGCCACCAGTACAGGGGGAGCTGGAAACACCATATATTTT. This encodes CATSTGGAGNTIYF.

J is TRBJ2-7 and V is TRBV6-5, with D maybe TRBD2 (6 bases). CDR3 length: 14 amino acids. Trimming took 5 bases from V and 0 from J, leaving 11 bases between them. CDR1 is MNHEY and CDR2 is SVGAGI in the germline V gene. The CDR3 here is CASSSGGTSYEQYF. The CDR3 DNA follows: TGTGCCAGCAGTAGTGGCGGGACCTCCTACGAGCAGTACTTC.

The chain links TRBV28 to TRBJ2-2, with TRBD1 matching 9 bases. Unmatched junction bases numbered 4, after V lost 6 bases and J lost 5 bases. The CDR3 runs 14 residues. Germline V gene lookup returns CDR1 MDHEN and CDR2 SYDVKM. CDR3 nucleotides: TGTGCCAGCAGCGGGACAGGGAATACCGGGGAGCTGTTTTTT. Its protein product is CASSGTGNTGELFF.

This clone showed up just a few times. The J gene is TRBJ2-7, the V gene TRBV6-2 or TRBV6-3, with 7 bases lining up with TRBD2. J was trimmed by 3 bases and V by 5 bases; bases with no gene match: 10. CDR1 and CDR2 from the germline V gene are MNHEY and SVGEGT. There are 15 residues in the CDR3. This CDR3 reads CASSHSLAAVYEQYF. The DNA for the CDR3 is TGTGCCAGCAGTCACAGTCTAGCGGCCGTCTACGAGCAGTACTTC.

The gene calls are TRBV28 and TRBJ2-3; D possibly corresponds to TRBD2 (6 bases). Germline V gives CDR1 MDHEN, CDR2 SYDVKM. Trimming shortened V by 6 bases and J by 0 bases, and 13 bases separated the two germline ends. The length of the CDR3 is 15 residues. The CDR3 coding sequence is TGTGCCAGCAGCCCGCGGGGCCGAAGCACAGATACGCAGTATTTT. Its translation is CASSPRGRSTDTQYF.